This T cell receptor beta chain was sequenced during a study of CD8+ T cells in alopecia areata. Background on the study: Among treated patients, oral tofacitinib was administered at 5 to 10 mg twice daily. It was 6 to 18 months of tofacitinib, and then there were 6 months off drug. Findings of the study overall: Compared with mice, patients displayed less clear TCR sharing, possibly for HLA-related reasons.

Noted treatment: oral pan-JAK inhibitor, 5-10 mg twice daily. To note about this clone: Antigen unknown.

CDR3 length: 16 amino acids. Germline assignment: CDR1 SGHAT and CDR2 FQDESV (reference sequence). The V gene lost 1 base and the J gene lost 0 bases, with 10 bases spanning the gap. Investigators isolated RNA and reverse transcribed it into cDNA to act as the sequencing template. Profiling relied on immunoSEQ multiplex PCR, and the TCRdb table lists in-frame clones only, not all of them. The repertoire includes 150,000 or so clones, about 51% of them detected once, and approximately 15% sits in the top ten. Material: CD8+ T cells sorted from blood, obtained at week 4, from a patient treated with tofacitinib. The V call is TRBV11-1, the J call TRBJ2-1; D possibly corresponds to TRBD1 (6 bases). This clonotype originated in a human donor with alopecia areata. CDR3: CASSLDTGSSYNEQFF. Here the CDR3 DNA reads TGTGCCAGCAGCTTAGACACAGGGAGCTCCTACAATGAGCAGTTCTTC. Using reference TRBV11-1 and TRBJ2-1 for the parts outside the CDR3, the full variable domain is EAEVAQSPRYKITEKSQAVAFWCDPISGHATLYWYRQILGQGPELLVQFQDESVVDDSQLPKDRFSAERLKGVDSTLKIQPAELGDSAMYLCASSLDTGSSYNEQFFGPGTRLTVL.